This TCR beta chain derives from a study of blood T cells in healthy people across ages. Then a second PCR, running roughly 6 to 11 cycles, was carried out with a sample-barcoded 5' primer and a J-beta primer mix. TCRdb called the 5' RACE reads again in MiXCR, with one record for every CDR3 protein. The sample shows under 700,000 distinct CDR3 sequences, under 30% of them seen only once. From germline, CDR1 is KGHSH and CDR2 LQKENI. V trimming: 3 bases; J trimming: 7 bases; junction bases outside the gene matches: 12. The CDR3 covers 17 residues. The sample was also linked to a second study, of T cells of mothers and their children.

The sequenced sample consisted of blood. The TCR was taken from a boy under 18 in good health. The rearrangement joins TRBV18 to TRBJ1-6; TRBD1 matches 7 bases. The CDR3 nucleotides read TGTGCCAGCTCACCGGGAAAGACAGGGTTGGCGAATTCACCCCTCCACTTT. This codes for CASSPGKTGLANSPLHF.